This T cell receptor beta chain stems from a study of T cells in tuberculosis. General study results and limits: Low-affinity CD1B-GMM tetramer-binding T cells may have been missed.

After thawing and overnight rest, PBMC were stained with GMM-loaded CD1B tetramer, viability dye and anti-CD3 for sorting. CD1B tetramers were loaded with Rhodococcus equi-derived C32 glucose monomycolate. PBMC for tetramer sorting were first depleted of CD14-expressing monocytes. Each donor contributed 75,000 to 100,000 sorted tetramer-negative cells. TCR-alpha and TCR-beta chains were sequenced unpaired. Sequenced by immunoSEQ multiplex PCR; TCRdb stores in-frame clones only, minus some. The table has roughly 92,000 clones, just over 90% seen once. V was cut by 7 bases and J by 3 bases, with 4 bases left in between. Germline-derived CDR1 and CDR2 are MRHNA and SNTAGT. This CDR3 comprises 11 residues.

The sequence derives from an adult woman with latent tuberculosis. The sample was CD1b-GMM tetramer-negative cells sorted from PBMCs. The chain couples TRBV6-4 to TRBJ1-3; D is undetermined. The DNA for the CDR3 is TGTGCCAGCATCGGTGGAAACACCATATATTTT. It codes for CASIGGNTIYF.